Sequencing of this T cell receptor (beta chain) was carried out in a study of cytomegalovirus exposure and HLA in healthy donors. Study as a whole: Earlier results showed 117 million unique TCR beta sequences derived from roughly 180 million T cells.

Whole-study findings and limits: Later analysis showed TCR association rates varying by HLA locus, highest for DRB1 and lowest for HLA-C. The study designated fewer than 200 TCR beta chains cytomegalovirus-associated.

A remark on this clone: Its specificity is not known.

Trimming took 1 base from V and 5 from J, leaving 12 bases between them. Per germline, CDR1 SGHRS and CDR2 YFSETQ. The CDR3 consists of 15 residues. The PCR made use of 60 Vbeta and 13 Jbeta primers. Libraries were prepared by immunoSEQ multiplex PCR; TCRdb keeps only in-frame clonotypes and omits some of them. The sample includes some 110,000 clones, about 75% of them seen just once. The source material was PBMCs. The chain uses TRBV5-1 and TRBJ1-4, with no clear D. This clonotype was sampled from a man in his sixties in good health and CMV-seropositive. The CDR3 coding sequence is TGCGCCAGCAGCTTGCCAGAAACGGGGAATGAAAAACTGTTTTTT. Protein: CASSLPETGNEKLFF.